The following is a T cell receptor beta chain sequence with its context. The antigen is undetermined. This entry is derived from a study of shared clonotypes between healthy human individuals. The study, taken as a whole, reports: Rarefaction curves obtained for sorted subsets showed sequencing incomplete despite large depth.

Profiling relied on immunoSEQ multiplex PCR, and the TCRdb table lists in-frame clones only, not all of them. The sample consists of roughly 2 million clones, over 85% of them appearing once. Sequencing used naive CD4+ T cells sorted from blood. As for subset: CD45RA+ positively selected. The receptor was derived from a man aged 18 to 29 in good health.

The CDR3 loop is CASSHGVGDYGYTF. The CDR3 DNA is TGTGCCAGCAGCCACGGGGTTGGGGATTATGGCTACACCTTC. This chain uses TRBV7-2 with TRBJ1-2; no reliable D call. V lost 5 bases to trimming and J lost 5 bases, with 15 bases between them. Germline V gene sequence: CDR1 SGHTA, CDR2 FQGNSA. This CDR3 has 14 amino acids.